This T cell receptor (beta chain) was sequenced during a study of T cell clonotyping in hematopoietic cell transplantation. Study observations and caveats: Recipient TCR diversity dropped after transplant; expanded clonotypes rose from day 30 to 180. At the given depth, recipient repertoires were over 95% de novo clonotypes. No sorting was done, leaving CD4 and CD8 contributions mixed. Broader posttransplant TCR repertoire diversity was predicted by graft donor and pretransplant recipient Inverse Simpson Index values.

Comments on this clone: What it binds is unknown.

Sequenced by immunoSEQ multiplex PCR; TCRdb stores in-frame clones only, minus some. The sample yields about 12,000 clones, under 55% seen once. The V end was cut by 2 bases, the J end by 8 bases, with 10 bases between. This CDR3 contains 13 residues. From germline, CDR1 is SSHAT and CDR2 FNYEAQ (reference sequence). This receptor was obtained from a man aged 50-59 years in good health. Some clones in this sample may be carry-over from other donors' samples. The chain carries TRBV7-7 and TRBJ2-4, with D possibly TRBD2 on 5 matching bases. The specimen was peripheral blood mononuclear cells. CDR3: CASSLLAGDIQYF. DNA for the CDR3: TGTGCCAGCAGCTTACTTGCGGGTGACATTCAGTACTTC.